The clone carrying this T cell receptor (beta chain) has more than one count but fewer than ten. Antigen unknown. The data were obtained in a study of beta chain features in type 1 diabetes. Study outcomes and limitations: In every one of the four CD4+ subsets, TCRB CDR3s were moderately but significantly shorter in Type 1 diabetes patients. Unsettled here was the matter of whether HLA type influences TCRB rearrangement.

Expressed TCRB transcripts got sequenced, as all isolated RNA was reverse transcribed. Measured with immunoSEQ multiplex PCR; TCRdb has only the in-frame clones, and not every one. The sample has hundreds of thousands of clones, about 14% seen once. The CDR3 spans 13 residues. V lost 4 bases, J lost 4 bases, and 5 bases stayed unmatched. Germline loops: CDR1 SGHRS, CDR2 YFSETQ. The gene calls are TRBV5-1 and TRBJ2-7, with TRBD1 identical over 7 bases. Sequences were obtained from naive CD4+ T cells from blood. This TCR was recovered from a man aged 18 to 30 with type 1 diabetes. The CDR3 here is CASSAGTVYEQYF. CDR3 DNA: TGCGCCAGCAGCGCCGGGACAGTATACGAGCAGTACTTC.